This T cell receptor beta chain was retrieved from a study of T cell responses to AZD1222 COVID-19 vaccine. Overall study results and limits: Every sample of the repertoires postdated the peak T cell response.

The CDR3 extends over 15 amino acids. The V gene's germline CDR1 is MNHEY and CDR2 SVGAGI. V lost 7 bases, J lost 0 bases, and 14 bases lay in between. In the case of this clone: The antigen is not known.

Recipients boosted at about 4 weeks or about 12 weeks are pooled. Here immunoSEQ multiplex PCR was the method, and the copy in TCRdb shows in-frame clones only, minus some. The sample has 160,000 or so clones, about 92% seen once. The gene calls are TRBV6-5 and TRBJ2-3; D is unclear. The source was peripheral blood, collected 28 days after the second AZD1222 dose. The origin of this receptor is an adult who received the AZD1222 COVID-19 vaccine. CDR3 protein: CASMLLYSSTDTQYF. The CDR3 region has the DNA TGTGCCAGCATGCTACTCTATTCTAGCACAGATACGCAGTATTTT.